This T cell receptor beta chain was identified during a study of monozygotic twins with inflammatory bowel disease. This CDR3 comprises 16 residues. Germline V lookup: CDR1 MGHRA, CDR2 YSYEKL. Template switching was used to attach UMIs, which incorporated a 6-nucleotide sample barcode. From the 5' RACE reads, TCRdb lists one entry per CDR3 protein and no DNA. The sample holds tens of thousands of distinct CDR3 sequences. As to this clonotype: The antigen remains unidentified.

The study's findings and limits: Resolution of different T cell subtypes was not achieved. Clonotype overlap with others was lower in IBD patients than in healthy twins, a difference that was greatest with disease activity.

This TCR was recovered from a human donor with ulcerative colitis or Crohn's disease, or a healthy co-twin of an affected twin (not recorded which). The chain links TRBV4-1 to TRBJ2-7; TCRdb selects TRBD2, and the lack of DNA leaves this call unchecked. The sequencing input was blood. The CDR3 loop reads CASSQGLARSREVRDF.